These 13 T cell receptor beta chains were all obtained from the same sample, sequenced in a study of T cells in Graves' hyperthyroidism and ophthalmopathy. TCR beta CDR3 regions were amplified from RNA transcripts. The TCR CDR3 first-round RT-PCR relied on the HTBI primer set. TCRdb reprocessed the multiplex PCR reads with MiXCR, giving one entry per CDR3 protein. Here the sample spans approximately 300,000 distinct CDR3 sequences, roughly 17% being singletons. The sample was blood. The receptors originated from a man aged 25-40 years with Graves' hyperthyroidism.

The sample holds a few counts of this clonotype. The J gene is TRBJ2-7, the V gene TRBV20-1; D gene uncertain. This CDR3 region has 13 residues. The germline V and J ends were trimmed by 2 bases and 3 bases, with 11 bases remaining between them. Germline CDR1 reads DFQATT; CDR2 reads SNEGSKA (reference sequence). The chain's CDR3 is CSARKPNYYEQYF. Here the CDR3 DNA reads TGCAGTGCTAGAAAACCCAACTACTACGAGCAGTACTTC.

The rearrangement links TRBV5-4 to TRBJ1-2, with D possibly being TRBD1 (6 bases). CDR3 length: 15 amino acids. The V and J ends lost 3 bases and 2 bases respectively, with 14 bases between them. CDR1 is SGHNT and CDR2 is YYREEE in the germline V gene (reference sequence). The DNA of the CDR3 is TGTGCCAGCAGCTCTCCCCAGGGGCTCAACTATGGCTACACCTTC. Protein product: CASSSPQGLNYGYTF.

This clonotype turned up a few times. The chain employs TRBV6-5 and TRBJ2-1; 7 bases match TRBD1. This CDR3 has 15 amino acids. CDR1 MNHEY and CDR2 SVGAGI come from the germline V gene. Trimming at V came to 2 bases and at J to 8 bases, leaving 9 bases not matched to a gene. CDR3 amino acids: CASSYNSKGAHEQFF. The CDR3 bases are TGTGCCAGCAGTTACAACTCTAAGGGGGCCCATGAGCAGTTCTTC.

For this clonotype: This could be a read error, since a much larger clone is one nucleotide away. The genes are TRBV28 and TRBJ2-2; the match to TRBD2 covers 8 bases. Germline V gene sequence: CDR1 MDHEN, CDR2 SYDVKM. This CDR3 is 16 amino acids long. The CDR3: CASSFLGGRTTWELFF. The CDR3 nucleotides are TGTGCCAGCAGTTTTCTCGGCGGGAGGACCACCTGGGAGCTGTTTTTT.

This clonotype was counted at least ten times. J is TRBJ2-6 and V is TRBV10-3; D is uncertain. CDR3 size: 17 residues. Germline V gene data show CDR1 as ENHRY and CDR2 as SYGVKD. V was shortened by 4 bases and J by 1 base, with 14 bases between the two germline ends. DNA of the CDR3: TGTGCCATCAGTGGCGCACGGAGCCGATCTGGGGCCAACGTCCTGACTTTC. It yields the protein CAISGARSRSGANVLTF.

DNA of the CDR3: TGTGCCAGCAGTTATTTCGGGGGGCTTCTAGGGGAGACCCAGTACTTC. Translating it yields CASSYFGGLLGETQYF. The chain uses TRBV6-1 and TRBJ2-5; perhaps TRBD2 as D (7 bases). The germline V gene encodes CDR1 MNHNS and CDR2 SASEGT. This CDR3 is 16 amino acids long. Trimming took off 5 bases at V and 5 bases at J, with 21 bases between the two ends.

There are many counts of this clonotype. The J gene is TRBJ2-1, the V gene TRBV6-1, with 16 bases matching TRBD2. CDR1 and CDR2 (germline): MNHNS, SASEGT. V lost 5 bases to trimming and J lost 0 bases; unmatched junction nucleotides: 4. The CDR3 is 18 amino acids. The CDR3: CASSWGLAGGSSYNEQFF. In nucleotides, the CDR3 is TGTGCCAGCAGTTGGGGACTAGCGGGGGGGAGCTCCTACAATGAGCAGTTCTTC.

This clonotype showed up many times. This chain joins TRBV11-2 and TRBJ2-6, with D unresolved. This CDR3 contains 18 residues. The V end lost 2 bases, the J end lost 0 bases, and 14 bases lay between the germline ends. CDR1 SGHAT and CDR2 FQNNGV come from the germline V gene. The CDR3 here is CASSLSRLLSSGANVLTF. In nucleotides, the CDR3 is TGTGCCAGCAGCTTAAGCAGACTCCTCAGCTCTGGGGCCAACGTCCTGACTTTC.

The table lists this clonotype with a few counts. The CDR3: CAGSGSKNIQYF. The CDR3 bases are TGTGCCGGGTCCGGGTCAAAAAACATTCAGTACTTC. J is TRBJ2-4 and V is TRBV7-9; D is unresolved. The germline V gene has CDR1 SEHNR and CDR2 FQNEAQ (reference sequence). This CDR3 region has 12 residues. The V gene lost 11 bases and the J gene lost 4 bases, with 12 bases spanning the gap.

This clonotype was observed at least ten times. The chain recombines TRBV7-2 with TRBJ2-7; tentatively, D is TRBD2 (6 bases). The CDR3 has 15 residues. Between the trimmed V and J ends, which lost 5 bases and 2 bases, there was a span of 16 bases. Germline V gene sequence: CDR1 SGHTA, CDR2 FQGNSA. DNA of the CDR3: TGTGCCAGCAGCCCTAGACGGGAGAGAGCCTACGAGCAGTACTTC. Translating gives CASSPRRERAYEQYF.

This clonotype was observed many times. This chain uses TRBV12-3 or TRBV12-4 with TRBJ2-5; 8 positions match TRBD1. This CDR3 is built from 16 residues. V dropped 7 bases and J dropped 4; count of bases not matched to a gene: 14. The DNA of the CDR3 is TGTGCCAGCAACCTAAGGGGCCCAGGGGGCGGAGAGACCCAGTACTTC. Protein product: CASNLRGPGGGETQYF.

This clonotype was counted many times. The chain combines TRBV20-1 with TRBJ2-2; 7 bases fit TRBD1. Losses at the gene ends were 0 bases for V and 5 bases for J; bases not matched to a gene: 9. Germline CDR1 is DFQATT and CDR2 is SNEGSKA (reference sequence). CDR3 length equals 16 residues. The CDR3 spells CSARDLGTVSTGELFF. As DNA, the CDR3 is TGCAGTGCTAGAGATCTAGGGACAGTTTCGACCGGGGAGCTGTTTTTT.

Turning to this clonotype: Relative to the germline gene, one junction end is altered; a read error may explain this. CDR3 loop: CAWSVWDTLYF. The CDR3 bases are TGTGCCTGGAGTGTTTGGGACACCCTGTACTTC. V is TRBV30 and J is TRBJ2-5; weak D call: TRBD1 (6 bases). The CDR3 spans 11 residues. Germline CDR1 and CDR2: GTSNPN and SVGIG (reference sequence). Using reference TRBV30 and TRBJ2-5 for the parts outside the CDR3, the full variable domain is SQTIHQWPATLVQPVGSPLSLECTVEGTSNPNLYWYRQAAGRGLQLLFYSVGIGQISSEVPQNLSASRPQDRQFILSSKKLLLSDSGFYLCAWSVWDTLYFGPGTRLLVL.